This section outlines one TCR beta chain sequence together with its context. Antigen specificity is unknown. An Oncomine TCR Beta short-read assay was used to sequence the DNA from cultured CD4+ T cells. TCRdb reprocessed the PCR reads with MiXCR, giving one entry per CDR3 protein. This sample has 4,500 to 5,000 distinct CDR3 sequences, with 76% found just once. Germline-derived CDR1 and CDR2 are SGHTA and FQGTGA. Trimming cost V 2 bases and J 6 bases; bases outside gene matches: 4. CDR3 length equals 14 residues. The sample belongs to a study of vaccination and CD4 T cells after COVID-19. About the research overall: A CEFX pool, an HIV-1 Nef pool, or no peptide went to control cultures. The study's findings and limits: Rising from around 20 to 38, the median of SARS-CoV-2-reactive clonotypes did not change significantly. Among those convalescent, a median roughly 90% of reactive clones emerged solely post-vaccination.

Specified treatment: roughly 10-day PBMC culture with coronavirus spike peptide pools or control peptides (ViraFEST assay). T cells were expanded with peptide pools, and expanded clonotypes were identified by TCR sequencing. The chain couples TRBV7-3 to TRBJ2-3, with 8 nucleotides matching TRBD2. The TCR was taken from a human donor who had recovered from COVID-19. The sample comprised CD4+ T cells from blood, cultured in vitro. The CDR3 sequence is CASSLFGREDTQYF. In DNA form, the CDR3 reads TGTGCCAGCAGCTTATTCGGGAGGGAGGATACGCAGTATTTT.